This T cell receptor beta chain was identified in a study of blood T cell repertoires in COVID-19. Study context: The United States, Italy and Spain supplied acute and convalescent COVID-19 samples. Nucleic acid was either cDNA or gDNA, and it came from T cells, B-cell-depleted T cells, or PBMCs.

The V gene's germline CDR1 is SGHRS and CDR2 YFSETQ. The junction had 4 bases not matched to a gene; V was cut back by 1 base and J by 6 bases. This CDR3 region has 14 residues. Source study methods: It was from reference gene primer amplification that nucleated cell counts were estimated. Some clones are missing from TCRdb's copy, which holds only in-frame ones; the method was immunoSEQ multiplex PCR. That table furnishes V, J and clone size, whereas the DNA furnished D and trimming. The repertoire holds over 60,000 clones, with roughly 90% as singletons. Source material: peripheral blood. The TCR sequence derives from a woman of 80 years or more with active or convalescent COVID-19. This sequence joins TRBV5-1 and TRBJ1-2, with 9 bases fitting TRBD1. CDR3 loop: CASSLNGQGNGYTF. CDR3 nucleotide sequence: TGCGCCAGCAGCTTGAATGGACAGGGGAATGGCTACACCTTC.